The rows below give T cell receptor beta chains drawn from one sample of a study of CD4 and CD8 cells across lung adenocarcinoma regions. TCRdb used MiXCR to reprocess the PCR reads, holding one entry per CDR3 protein. The data hold around 19,000 distinct CDR3 sequences, with about 53% observed a single time. The material sequenced was CD8+ T cells from the center of a lung tumor. These receptor sequences come from a female donor with lung adenocarcinoma. The CD4 and CD8 labels of this study may be unreliable. Both conserved end residues are part of each CDR3. A D gene is named only where the DNA matches it firmly. Only part of the rows carry a size: once, few, many, or a class if the clone is expanded.

len | j_gene | abundance | d_gene | v_gene | CDR3nt | CDR3aa
14 | TRBJ2-1 | many | . | TRBV6-2/TRBV6-3 | TGTGCCAGCACCACTCTCGGGCTAGCAGGTGAGCAGTTCTTC | CASTTLGLAGEQFF
15 | TRBJ2-1 | . | TRBD1 | TRBV6-1 | TGTGCCAGCAGTAAAACAGGGGAGTCCTACAATGAGCAGTTCTTC | CASSKTGESYNEQFF
14 | TRBJ2-3 | . | . | TRBV10-3 | TGCGCCATCACGGGGCTGCGAGAGGTAAACATTCAGTATTTT | CAITGLREVNIQYF
15 | TRBJ2-1 | . | . | TRBV7-3 | TGTGCCAGCAGCCGTGGGGGGGGGCGGAACAATGAGCAGTTCTTC | CASSRGGGRNNEQFF
14 | TRBJ2-7 | many | . | TRBV6-1 | TGTGCCAGCAGGGACTACCAAAGCTCCTACGAGCAGTACTTC | CASRDYQSSYEQYF
14 | TRBJ2-5 | few | TRBD2 | TRBV10-1 | TGCGCGGGCAGCGGGGGAAGGGACTCAGAGACCCAGTATTTC | CAGSGGRDSETQYF
15 | TRBJ2-1 | few | TRBD2 | TRBV27 | TGTGCCAGCAGCTTAGCGGGAGGGCCGAGCAATGAGCAGTTCTTC | CASSLAGGPSNEQFF
16 | TRBJ1-4 | . | TRBD1 | TRBV6-1 | TGTGCCAGCACCACAGGGGGCGGAATGGTGGGTGAAAAACTGTTTTTT | CASTTGGGMVGEKLFF
15 | TRBJ2-5 | medium-sized | . | TRBV7-6 | TGTGCCAGCAGCTCCGCGCCACAGGGCCAAGAGACCCAGTACTTC | CASSSAPQGQETQYF
15 | TRBJ2-1 | once | . | TRBV5-1 | TGCGCCAGCAGCCCCGGACGTAGTGGTGTCCATGAGCAGTTCTTC | CASSPGRSGVHEQFF
13 | TRBJ1-1 | once | . | TRBV30 | TGTGCCTGGAGTGTACAAGGGGCGCGGGAAGCTTTCTTT | CAWSVQGAREAFF
15 | TRBJ2-3 | . | . | TRBV11-3 | TGTGCCAGCAGCTTAAGACACTCGAGCACAGATACGCAGTATTTT | CASSLRHSSTDTQYF
14 | TRBJ2-7 | . | TRBD2 | TRBV10-2 | TGCGCCAGCAAGCTAGCGGGGGGCAACGATGCGCAGTACTTC | CASKLAGGNDAQYF
16 | TRBJ2-3 | . | TRBD2 | TRBV7-2 | TGTGCCAGCAGCTCCTCTAGCGGGGGGGCCCAAGATACGCAGTATTTT | CASSSSSGGAQDTQYF
15 | TRBJ1-2 | . | . | TRBV6-1 | TGTGCCAGCAGACTACAGGGATCGGAATTGTTCGGCTACACCTTC | CASRLQGSELFGYTF
16 | TRBJ2-4 | . | . | TRBV4-1 | TGCGCGAGCCGCGAATCGGGGGTGCGTGCCACAAATATTCAGTACTTC | CASRESGVRATNIQYF
13 | TRBJ2-1 | many | TRBD1 | TRBV7-7 | TGTGCCAGCAGCTTAACAGGGGGTAATGAGCAGTTCTTC | CASSLTGGNEQFF
14 | TRBJ2-4 | . | . | TRBV10-3 | TGTGCGGGCATGGGGGGCCGTGACCAAGACATCCAGTACTTC | CAGMGGRDQDIQYF
11 | TRBJ2-3 | . | . | TRBV27 | TGTGCCAGCGGTGCTACAGACATGCAGTATTTT | CASGATDMQYF
15 | TRBJ2-5 | . | . | TRBV4-1 | TGCGCCGGGGGGCACGGTGCGCGAGACCAAGAGACCCAGTACTTC | CAGGHGARDQETQYF
14 | TRBJ2-5 | few | . | TRBV10-1 | TGCGCCAGCAGTGAGAGTACGATCCAAGAGACCCAGTACTTC | CASSESTIQETQYF
15 | TRBJ2-7 | . | TRBD2 | TRBV6-1 | TGTGCCAGCAGACTACGGGACTACCCCCTTCACGAGCAGTACTTC | CASRLRDYPLHEQYF
14 | TRBJ1-1 | few | . | TRBV27 | TGTGCCAGCAGTTTTAAGGCTATGTGGACTGAAGCTTTCTTT | CASSFKAMWTEAFF
14 | TRBJ2-3 | . | . | TRBV7-9 | TGTGCCAGCAGCTCCAGTTTAGGGGCAGATACGCAGTATTTT | CASSSSLGADTQYF